Following are 5 T cell receptor beta chains from one sample sequenced in a study of neurological immune-mediated disorders (dated by TCRdb to about 2019). Library preparation employed 5' RACE. The sequencer was an Illumina HiSeq 2500. TCRdb reprocessed the public reads (quality trimming at Q25 with fastp, clone calling with MiXCR) and kept in-frame beta chains. Entries that share a CDR3 protein sequence are merged under the most common genes and DNA. This sample gives fewer than 70,000 distinct CDR3 sequences in total; nearly 10% of them show up just once. Around 12% of the sample is held by the ten biggest clonotypes. The time point label here, explained by the study, means: longitudinal time-point 2. The specimen was PBMCs. The receptors were sampled from a man younger than 45 in good health.

This clonotype was found many times. No DNA is shown, since the ends of the CDR3 on it are uncertain; the CDR3 is the one TCRdb lists. V is TRBV7-6 and J is TRBJ2-1; the table assigns TRBD1, which was not confirmed against the DNA. Inclusive of both ends, the CDR3 amounts to 15 amino acids. Germline-derived CDR1 and CDR2 are SGHVS and FNYEAQ. The CDR3 protein is CASSLNFGAGNEQFF.

This clonotype showed up many times. The chain employs TRBV9 and TRBJ2-5, with TRBD1 as a possible D gene (6 bases). Germline assignment: CDR1 SGDLS and CDR2 YYNGEE. The CDR3 contains 15 residues. Trimming removed 3 bases at V and 0 bases at J, with 12 bases between. Here the CDR3 DNA reads TGTGCCAGCAGCGCCGGAGACAGGTACCAAGAGACCCAGTACTTC. Translation: CASSAGDRYQETQYF.

This chain joins TRBV5-5 and TRBJ2-7; D unclear. Germline V gene data show CDR1 as SGHKS and CDR2 as YYEKEE (reference sequence). With 2 bases removed from V and 0 bases from J, the gap between germline ends came to 6 bases. The CDR3 spans 13 residues. Here the CDR3 reads CASSFRLSYEQYF. The CDR3 region has the DNA TGTGCCAGCAGCTTCAGGCTCTCCTACGAGCAGTACTTC.

The table lists this clonotype with many counts. V and J are TRBV6-5 and TRBJ2-5, with a weak D call TRBD2 (6 bases). The CDR3 contains 15 residues. V dropped 7 bases and J dropped 5 bases, with 20 bases sitting between them. Germline loops: CDR1 MNHEY, CDR2 SVGAGI. CDR3 residues: CASTHTPTSRETQYF. The CDR3 DNA reads TGTGCCAGCACCCACACCCCGACTAGTCGGGAGACCCAGTACTTC.

V usage is TRBV5-1 and J usage is TRBJ1-1, with a tentative D call TRBD1 (5 bases). The V and J ends lost 0 bases and 1 base respectively, with 16 bases between them. CDR1 and CDR2 (germline): SGHRS, YFSETQ. This CDR3 has 17 residues. CDR3 region: CASSLASSVGGNTEAFF. The CDR3 DNA is TGCGCCAGCAGCTTGGCATCTTCCGTCGGGGGGAACACTGAAGCTTTCTTT.